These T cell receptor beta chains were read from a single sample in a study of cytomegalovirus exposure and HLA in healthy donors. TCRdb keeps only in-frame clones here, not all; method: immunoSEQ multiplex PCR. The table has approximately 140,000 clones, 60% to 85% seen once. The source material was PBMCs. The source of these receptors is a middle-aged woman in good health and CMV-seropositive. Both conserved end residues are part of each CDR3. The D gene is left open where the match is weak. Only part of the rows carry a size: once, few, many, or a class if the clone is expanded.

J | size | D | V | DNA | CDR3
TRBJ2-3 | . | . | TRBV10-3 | TGTGCCACCGGCCGGGGGGCAACAGAGTCGCAGTATTTT | CATGRGATESQYF
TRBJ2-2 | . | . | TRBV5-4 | TGTGCCAGCAGCAGGACTGAGAACACCGGGGAGCTGTTTTTT | CASSRTENTGELFF
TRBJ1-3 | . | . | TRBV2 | TGTGCCAGCAGTGCCCTTTCCTCTGGAAACACCATATATTTT | CASSALSSGNTIYF
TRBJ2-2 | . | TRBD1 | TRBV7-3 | TGTGCCAGCAGCCCCCAGGGCAGGGGGCTGATCGGGGAGCTGTTTTTT | CASSPQGRGLIGELFF
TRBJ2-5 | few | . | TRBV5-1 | TGCGCCAGCAGCTTGGCCTCGGCTACAGGAGAGACCCAGTACTTC | CASSLASATGETQYF
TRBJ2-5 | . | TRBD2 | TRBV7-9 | TGTGCCAGCAGCTTAGGACTAGCGGGGGGCCGAAACCTCCAAGAGACCCAGTACTTC | CASSLGLAGGRNLQETQYF
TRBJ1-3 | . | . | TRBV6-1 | TGTGCCAGCAAGGCCAGGGACTCTGGAAACACCATATATTTT | CASKARDSGNTIYF
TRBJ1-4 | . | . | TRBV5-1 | TGCGCCAGCAGCCCGATCGGGTCGACTAATGAAAAACTGTTTTTT | CASSPIGSTNEKLFF
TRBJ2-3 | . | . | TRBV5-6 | TGTGCCAGCAGCTTGGGTGGGAGTGAAGATACGCAGTATTTT | CASSLGGSEDTQYF
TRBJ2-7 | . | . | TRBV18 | TGTGCCAGCTCACCGACATATTCTGAGGAGCAGTACTTC | CASSPTYSEEQYF
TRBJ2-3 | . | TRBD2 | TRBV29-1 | TGCAGCGTCGACGGACTAGCGGGGGGACCCACAGATACGCAGTATTTT | CSVDGLAGGPTDTQYF
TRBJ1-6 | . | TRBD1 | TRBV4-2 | TGTGTCGTTGCGGGACAGGGGCTGGGAAATTCACCCCTCCACTTT | CVVAGQGLGNSPLHF
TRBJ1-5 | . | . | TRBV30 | TGTGCCTCCCTCGCCCGGGGTGGCAATCAGCCCCAGCATTTT | CASLARGGNQPQHF
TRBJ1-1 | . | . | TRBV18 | TGTGCCAGCTCACCACCCGGGACCGGGAGCACTGAAGCTTTCTTT | CASSPPGTGSTEAFF
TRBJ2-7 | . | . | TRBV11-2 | TGTGCCAGCAGCTTAGAGAGGGCAGGCGAGCAGTACTTC | CASSLERAGEQYF
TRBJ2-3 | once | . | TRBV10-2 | TGCGCCAGCAGCGGGGGGCCTATAGATACGCAGTATTTT | CASSGGPIDTQYF
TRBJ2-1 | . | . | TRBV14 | TGTGCCAGCAGCCACCGGACCGGGAAAAATGAGCAGTTCTTC | CASSHRTGKNEQFF
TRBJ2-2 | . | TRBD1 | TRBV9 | TGTGCCAGCAGCGCACTGACAGGGATTGCCGGGGAGCTGTTTTTT | CASSALTGIAGELFF
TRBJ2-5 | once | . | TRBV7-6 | TGTGCCAGCAGCTTGGGCGGGCGGGAGACCCAGTACTTC | CASSLGGRETQYF
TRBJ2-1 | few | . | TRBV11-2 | TGTGCCAGCAGCTTAGTTCTTAGCCTACCCTCCTACAATGAGCAGTTCTTC | CASSLVLSLPSYNEQFF